A single sample gave rise to the 11 T cell receptor beta chains below, sequenced in a study of OX40 agonist ivuxolimab in advanced cancers. TCRdb's copy holds only in-frame clones and misses some; the assay was immunoSEQ multiplex PCR. The sample yields about 96,000 clones, roughly 91% seen once. The sample was CD4+ or CD8+ T cells sorted from blood, taken in a trial of the OX40 agonist ivuxolimab. All receptors derive from an adult with an advanced solid tumor such as melanoma, head and neck, liver or kidney cancer.

V usage is TRBV25-1 and J usage is TRBJ1-1; the D is unclear. CDR1 MGHDK and CDR2 SYGVNS come from the germline V gene. This CDR3 spans 13 amino acids. Trimming removed 4 bases from V and 4 bases from J, with 10 bases in between. The CDR3 here is CASSGRGSTEAFF. CDR3 sequence (DNA): TGTGCCAGCAGTGGGCGGGGAAGCACTGAAGCTTTCTTT.

On this clone itself: Other DNA sequences of this sample code for an identical CDR3. The V call is TRBV5-1, the J call TRBJ2-3; TRBD2 agrees at 8 bases. V lost 0 bases to trimming and J lost 0 bases; unmatched junction nucleotides: 3. The CDR3 contains 16 residues. Germline values: CDR1 SGHRS, CDR2 YFSETQ. The CDR3 loop reads CASSLASGGSTDTQYF. As DNA, the CDR3 is TGCGCCAGCAGCTTGGCCTCGGGAGGGAGCACAGATACGCAGTATTTT.

This chain connects TRBV11-2 to TRBJ2-1; possibly TRBD2 for D (6 bases). This CDR3 is 17 amino acids long. V lost 1 base, J lost 1 base, and 14 bases lay in between. Germline V gives CDR1 SGHAT, CDR2 FQNNGV. The CDR3 DNA sequence: TGTGCCAGCAGCTTAGTATACGGGAGAGGGTCCTACAATGAGCAGTTCTTC. As protein: CASSLVYGRGSYNEQFF.

J is TRBJ2-7 and V is TRBV30; 11 bases align to TRBD1. Germline V lookup: CDR1 GTSNPN, CDR2 SVGIG (reference sequence). The CDR3 has 15 residues. V shed 1 base and J 4 bases; nucleotides not matched to a gene: 6. The CDR3 DNA is TGTGCCTGGAGTGCTGGACAGGGGGCAACGTACGAGCAGTACTTC. It specifies CAWSAGQGATYEQYF.

This chain connects TRBV27 to TRBJ1-5; D may be TRBD1 (6 bases). There are 13 residues in the CDR3. Germline values: CDR1 MNHEY, CDR2 SMNVEV (reference sequence). V was cut by 9 bases and J by 3 bases, with 12 bases left in between. CDR3 amino acids: CARIRGPNQPQHF. DNA for the CDR3: TGTGCCAGGATACGGGGGCCCAATCAGCCCCAGCATTTT.

The chain has TRBV20-1 and TRBJ2-1; TRBD2 might be the D (5 bases). This CDR3 has 11 amino acids. Germline values: CDR1 DFQATT, CDR2 SNEGSKA (reference sequence). Trimming stripped 5 bases from V and 8 bases from J, with 10 bases between. CDR3 bases: TGCAGTGCTCCCAGAGGGTATGAGCAGTTCTTC. Encoded protein: CSAPRGYEQFF.

The chain links TRBV2 to TRBJ2-5, with a possible D match to TRBD2 (5 bases). V was trimmed by 4 bases and J by 5 bases, leaving 14 bases between them. Per germline, CDR1 SNHLY and CDR2 FYNNEI. The CDR3 extends over 14 amino acids. The CDR3 nucleotides read TGTGCCAGCAGTGTGACGGGAATGGGGGAGACCCAGTACTTC. Its translation: CASSVTGMGETQYF. Filled out from reference TRBV2 and TRBJ2-5, the complete variable domain reads EPEVTQTPSHQVTQMGQEVILRCVPISNHLYFYWYRQILGQKVEFLVSFYNNEISEKSEIFDDQFSVERPDGSNFTLKIRSTKLEDSAMYFCASSVTGMGETQYFGPGTRLLVL.

This clone was counted once. The chain joins TRBV27 to TRBJ2-1, with 12 bases that match TRBD2. V shed 6 bases and J 4 bases; nucleotides not matched to a gene: 4. The CDR3 length is 15 residues. Germline assignment: CDR1 MNHEY and CDR2 SMNVEV (reference sequence). The CDR3 loop is CASSRLAGAYNEQFF. The CDR3 DNA reads TGTGCCAGCAGCCGACTAGCGGGAGCTTACAATGAGCAGTTCTTC.

This chain links TRBV28 with TRBJ1-2; D gene unclear. V lost 5 bases and J 4 bases, leaving 17 bases between the germline ends. The CDR3 contains 15 residues. Germline V lookup: CDR1 MDHEN, CDR2 SYDVKM. CDR3 nucleotides: TGTGCCAGCAGTCCGGCACAAATTCAGGCCTATGGCTACACCTTC. Translated: CASSPAQIQAYGYTF.

This clone was detected only a few times. V usage is TRBV15 and J usage is TRBJ2-5; 11 bases align to TRBD2. From germline, CDR1 is LNHNV and CDR2 YYDKDF (reference sequence). Trimming took 1 base from V and 5 from J; bases not matched to a gene: 3. The CDR3 consists of 15 residues. CDR3 region: CATSRGLAGTETQYF. CDR3 DNA: TGTGCCACCAGCAGAGGACTAGCGGGAACGGAGACCCAGTACTTC.

In this sample, this clone turned up once. The genes are TRBV6-5 and TRBJ1-4; perhaps TRBD1 as D (6 bases). V was cut by 2 bases and J by 10 bases, with 11 bases left in between. The germline V gene has CDR1 MNHEY and CDR2 SVGAGI. CDR3 size: 13 residues. CDR3 residues: CASSYGGQGKLFF. The DNA for the CDR3 is TGTGCCAGCAGTTACGGGGGGCAAGGAAAACTGTTTTTT.